Listed here are 15 T cell receptor beta chains from one sample, sequenced in a study of identical twins. TCRdb reanalysed the 5' RACE reads using MiXCR and keeps one entry per CDR3 protein. The data contain 700,000 or so distinct CDR3 sequences, over 8.5% of them seen just once; the ten biggest clones take up around 0.95%. The same data also contributed to another study, on yellow fever vaccine responses in identical twins.

The material sequenced was PBMCs. Receptor source: a woman aged 18-29 years in good health.

This clonotype appeared many times. The V and J genes are TRBV24-1 and TRBJ2-7, with D perhaps given as TRBD1 or TRBD2 (5 bases each). This CDR3 has 13 amino acids. Germline V lookup: CDR1 KGHDR, CDR2 SFDVKD. The V and J ends lost 3 bases and 5 bases respectively, with 10 bases between them. The CDR3 DNA follows: TGTGCCACCAGTGATGCCGGGGCGAACGAGCAGTACTTC. This translates into CATSDAGANEQYF.

This clonotype appeared once. The chain links TRBV7-3 to TRBJ2-7; TRBD1 matches 10 bases. V was pared by 0 bases and J by 3 bases, with 5 bases of the junction left unmatched. Germline CDR1 SGHTA, CDR2 FQGTGA. The CDR3 is 16 residues long. In nucleotides, the CDR3 is TGTGCCAGCAGCTTAACGTCTGGGACAGGGGTCTACGAGCAGTACTTC. Translation: CASSLTSGTGVYEQYF.

Many counts were recorded for this clonotype. The chain carries TRBV12-3 or TRBV12-4 and TRBJ1-6, with 8 nucleotides matching TRBD1. With 6 bases clipped from V and 11 bases from J, the junction kept 9 bases outside the gene matches. This CDR3 has 14 amino acids. The CDR3 loop is CASSLRTGSAPLHF. The CDR3 DNA reads TGTGCCAGCAGCCTTAGGACAGGGAGTGCACCCCTCCACTTT.

This chain connects TRBV2 to TRBJ2-6, with D perhaps matching TRBD2 (6 bases). The CDR3 loop spans 19 amino acids. Trimming took off 6 bases at V and 0 bases at J, with 21 bases between the two ends. In germline, CDR1 is SNHLY, CDR2 FYNNEI. CDR3 sequence: CASSPPPRTGVSGANVLTF. As DNA, the CDR3 is TGTGCCAGCAGCCCCCCCCCGAGGACGGGAGTCTCTGGGGCCAACGTCCTGACTTTC.

In DNA, the CDR3 is TGTGCCAGCAGCCCCCCCGGGACAGGTGGAAACACCATATATTTT. Translation gives CASSPPGTGGNTIYF. This rearrangement joins TRBV7-2 to TRBJ1-3; 8 positions match TRBD1. The V and J ends lost 5 bases and 3 bases, in that order; junction bases with no gene match: 6. CDR3 size: 15 residues. The germline V gene encodes CDR1 SGHTA and CDR2 FQGNSA.

This clonotype was detected a few times. The chain has TRBV14 and TRBJ1-1; unclear D gene. The germline CDR1 and CDR2 sequences are SGHDN and FVKESK. Trimming took off 6 bases at V and 0 bases at J, with 8 bases between the two ends. The CDR3 is made up of 13 amino acids. The chain's CDR3 is CASSGRLNTEAFF. The DNA of the CDR3 is TGTGCCAGCAGTGGTAGGCTGAACACTGAAGCTTTCTTT.

The sample holds a few counts of this clonotype. The rearrangement uses TRBV4-2 and TRBJ1-5; TRBD1 matches 7 bases. Germline V lookup: CDR1 LGHNA, CDR2 YNFKEQ. The CDR3 is made up of 14 amino acids. The trim removed 2 bases at V and 3 bases at J, leaving 1 base unmatched. Here the CDR3 DNA reads TGTGCCAGCAGCCAACAGGGGGACAATCAGCCCCAGCATTTT. Translated: CASSQQGDNQPQHF.

The genes are TRBV30 and TRBJ2-7; D unclear. V was trimmed by 3 bases and J by 3 bases, leaving 18 bases between them. Germline-derived CDR1 and CDR2 are GTSNPN and SVGIG (reference sequence). This CDR3 spans 15 amino acids. The CDR3 DNA reads TGTGCCTGGAGCGCCGAACATTTCTTGGACTACGAGCAGTACTTC. Amino acid sequence: CAWSAEHFLDYEQYF.

This clonotype was recorded at least ten times. The chain recombines TRBV3-1 with TRBJ2-1; TRBD1 matches 8 bases. V shed 3 bases and J 5 bases; nucleotides not matched to a gene: 0. Germline loops: CDR1 LGHDT, CDR2 YNNKEL (reference sequence). The CDR3 runs to 13 residues. The CDR3 region has the DNA TGTGCCAGCAGCCAGACAGGGGACAATGAGCAGTTCTTC. The encoded protein is CASSQTGDNEQFF.

The chain has TRBV29-1 and TRBJ2-7, with 9 bases fitting TRBD1. The CDR3 extends over 13 amino acids. CDR1 and CDR2 (germline): SQVTM, ANQGSEA. V gave up 4 bases and J gave up 5 bases; unmatched junction bases: 6. As DNA, the CDR3 is TGCAGCGTTGCGGGACAGGGTAGCAACGAGCAGTACTTC. This gives the protein CSVAGQGSNEQYF.

In DNA, the CDR3 is TGTGCCAGCAGCCAAGATTATGGCGGGAGGAAGGGCGAGCAGTACTTC. Translating it yields CASSQDYGGRKGEQYF. This chain joins TRBV3-1 and TRBJ2-7; 8 bases agree with TRBD2. Trimming removed 0 bases from V and 6 bases from J; junction bases left unmatched: 10. The CDR3 runs 16 residues. Germline V lookup: CDR1 LGHDT, CDR2 YNNKEL (reference sequence).

This sequence joins TRBV5-1 and TRBJ1-2; tentative D call: TRBD1 (5 bases). Germline loops: CDR1 SGHRS, CDR2 YFSETQ. This CDR3 comprises 13 residues. Between the trimmed V and J ends, which lost 2 bases and 7 bases, there was a span of 12 bases. CDR3 sequence (DNA): TGCGCCAGCAGCTTAGGGGATTCTAGTGGCTACACCTTC. It is translated as CASSLGDSSGYTF.

This clonotype was seen ten or more times. The V call is TRBV9, the J call TRBJ1-1, with D unclear. This CDR3 is built from 14 residues. The germline gives CDR1 SGDLS, CDR2 YYNGEE. V was trimmed by 0 bases and J by 4 bases, leaving 10 bases between them. The DNA for the CDR3 is TGTGCCAGCAGCGTAGGGATTGAGGCCACTGAAGCTTTCTTT. Residues: CASSVGIEATEAFF. The whole variable domain, remainder taken from reference TRBV9 and TRBJ1-1, is DSGVTQTPKHLITATGQRVTLRCSPRSGDLSVYWYQQSLDQGLQFLIQYYNGEERAKGNILERFSAQQFPDLHSELNLSSLELGDSALYFCASSVGIEATEAFFGQGTRLTVV.

This clonotype was counted many times. The chain is built from TRBV5-1 and TRBJ2-7; D perhaps matches TRBD1 (5 bases). Trimming took 0 bases from V and 6 from J, leaving 10 bases between them. CDR3 size: 13 residues. The V gene's germline CDR1 is SGHRS and CDR2 YFSETQ. CDR3 residues: CASSLEQVGEQYF. The CDR3 DNA is TGCGCCAGCAGCTTGGAACAGGTCGGCGAGCAGTACTTC.

The V gene is TRBV7-2, the J gene TRBJ2-7; D may be TRBD2 (7 bases). The CDR3 length is 14 residues. Trimming took off 5 bases at V and 3 bases at J, with 14 bases between the two ends. CDR1 and CDR2 (germline): SGHTA, FQGNSA. Here the CDR3 reads CASSPQGGGYEQYF. The CDR3 region has the DNA TGTGCCAGCAGCCCTCAAGGGGGGGGCTACGAGCAGTACTTC.